The clone carrying this TCR beta chain was seen only a few times. These data originate in a study of blood T cells in healthy people across ages. Using a J-beta primer mix together with a sample-barcoded 5' primer, a second PCR was run for about 7 to 12 cycles. TCRdb redid the calling of the 5' RACE reads with MiXCR, one entry per CDR3 protein. The table lists over 700,000 distinct CDR3 sequences, 40% to 65% of them singletons. Per germline, CDR1 KGHSH and CDR2 LQKENI. CDR3 length equals 16 residues. V shed 0 bases and J shed 8 bases, with 17 bases lying between them. Sequenced input: blood. This sequence joins TRBV18 and TRBJ2-1; possibly TRBD1 for D (5 bases). The sequence was obtained from an older man in good health. CDR3 residues: CASSPPGQGVVHEQFF. The CDR3 DNA is TGTGCCAGCTCACCACCTGGGCAGGGTGTAGTCCATGAGCAGTTCTTC.